The 15 T cell receptor beta chains below were found in one sample sequenced in a study of identical twins. MiXCR was run by TCRdb on the 5' RACE reads, yielding one entry per CDR3 protein. The sample carries around 250,000 distinct CDR3 sequences, under 8.5% recorded once. In addition, the sample was reused for a study of T cells expressing NK-cell markers.

The source material was CD8+ T cells sorted from blood. These receptors were obtained from a woman under 30 in good health.

The chain has TRBV27 and TRBJ2-7, with 7 bases lining up with TRBD2. The CDR3 spans 15 residues. V shed 6 bases and J 6 bases; nucleotides not matched to a gene: 14. Germline V gives CDR1 MNHEY, CDR2 SMNVEV (reference sequence). The CDR3 DNA reads TGTGCCAGCAGCACAGTTGGGGGGGGGGTTATCGAGCAGTACTTC. Amino acid sequence: CASSTVGGGVIEQYF.

This clonotype occurred a few times. The chain is built from TRBV6-1 and TRBJ2-7; D is undetermined. Trimming took off 9 bases at V and 1 base at J, with 19 bases between the two ends. Germline CDR1 reads MNHNS; CDR2 reads SASEGT. CDR3 length equals 15 residues. The DNA for the CDR3 is TGTGCCAGTGGACCAACGGGTGAATTTTCCTACGAGCAGTACTTC. Translating gives CASGPTGEFSYEQYF.

The V and J genes are TRBV6-2 or TRBV6-3 and TRBJ2-1; D could derive from TRBD1 or TRBD2 (6 bases each). The CDR3 has 15 amino acids. The germline gives CDR1 MNHEY, CDR2 SVGEGT. Deletions cut 6 bases from V and 6 bases from J, with 18 bases between. CDR3 loop: CASSPGALESNEQFF. CDR3 bases: TGTGCCAGCAGCCCGGGGGCCCTTGAGAGCAATGAGCAGTTCTTC.

CDR3 DNA: TGTGCCAGCAGCTTATTAAGTAGGACAGTGAGGGATGAAGCTTTCTTT. Translated, it gives CASSLLSRTVRDEAFF. The chain is built from TRBV11-2 and TRBJ1-1; D is perhaps TRBD1 (6 bases). Trimming took off 2 bases at V and 7 bases at J, with 20 bases between the two ends. Germline lookup yields CDR1 SGHAT and CDR2 FQNNGV. This CDR3 is built from 16 residues.

This clonotype was recorded many times. The rearrangement uses TRBV7-9 and TRBJ2-1, with a weak D call TRBD1 (5 bases). Per germline, CDR1 SEHNR and CDR2 FQNEAQ (reference sequence). The V gene lost 2 bases and the J gene lost 1 base, with 9 bases spanning the gap. The CDR3 spans 15 residues. CDR3 region: CASSLRTGSYNEQFF. CDR3 DNA sequence: TGTGCCAGCAGCTTAAGAACAGGTTCCTACAATGAGCAGTTCTTC.

This clonotype was seen a handful of times. The chain couples TRBV7-9 to TRBJ2-1, with D possibly matching TRBD1 (5 bases). V was clipped by 8 bases and J by 2 bases, with 13 bases between them. CDR3 length: 14 residues. Germline CDR1 SEHNR, CDR2 FQNEAQ (reference sequence). The CDR3 nucleotides read TGTGCCAGCGAGTGGGGCACTACCTACAATGAGCAGTTCTTC. This encodes CASEWGTTYNEQFF.

A few counts support this clonotype. The chain couples TRBV11-1 to TRBJ1-5; the match to TRBD1 covers 7 bases. Germline CDR1 SGHAT, CDR2 FQDESV (reference sequence). Trimming took 1 base from V and 0 from J; bases not matched to a gene: 9. The CDR3 consists of 18 residues. The DNA of the CDR3 is TGTGCCAGCAGCTTAGGGGTCAGGGGGACGTATAGCAATCAGCCCCAGCATTTT. Translating gives CASSLGVRGTYSNQPQHF.

This clonotype has more than one count but fewer than ten. V gene TRBV6-2 or TRBV6-3 combines with J gene TRBJ2-3; unclear D gene. Per the germline V gene, CDR1 is MNHEY and CDR2 is SVGEGT. The ends were cut back, 6 bases at V and 2 bases at J, with 12 bases in the middle. The CDR3 runs 14 residues. CDR3 in DNA: TGTGCCAGCAGCATTACAGAGCCCACAGATACGCAGTATTTT. Its protein is CASSITEPTDTQYF.

A few counts support this clonotype. This chain links TRBV20-1 with TRBJ1-1; weak D call: TRBD1 (6 bases). CDR1 is DFQATT, CDR2 SNEGSKA, per germline (reference sequence). The CDR3 covers 12 residues. The CDR3 coding sequence is TGCAAAGGTAACAGGGTGAACACTGAAGCTTTCTTT. It yields the protein CKGNRVNTEAFF.

This clonotype was counted many times. J is TRBJ2-1 and V is TRBV9; D remains ambiguous. Trimming cost V 1 base and J 8 bases, with 7 bases left between them. The CDR3 has 12 amino acids. The germline V gene has CDR1 SGDLS and CDR2 YYNGEE. The CDR3 loop is CASSVKLDEQFF. The CDR3 DNA follows: TGTGCCAGCAGCGTAAAATTAGATGAGCAGTTCTTC.

This chain joins TRBV7-9 and TRBJ2-5; a possible D gene is TRBD1 (5 bases). This CDR3 is built from 15 residues. V lost 5 bases, J lost 5 bases, and 18 bases lay in between. In germline, CDR1 is SEHNR, CDR2 FQNEAQ (reference sequence). The CDR3 sequence is CASSPVGDDEETQYF. CDR3 nucleotides: TGTGCCAGCAGCCCGGTAGGGGATGATGAGGAGACCCAGTACTTC.

This clonotype was counted ten times or more. The V and J genes are TRBV3-1 and TRBJ2-1; D perhaps matches TRBD2 (6 bases). CDR3 length equals 16 residues. CDR1 LGHDT and CDR2 YNNKEL come from the germline V gene (reference sequence). Trimming removed 3 bases at V and 0 bases at J, with 12 bases between. DNA of the CDR3: TGTGCCAGCAGCCAGGCTAGCGTAAGCTCCTACAATGAGCAGTTCTTC. It specifies CASSQASVSSYNEQFF.

This clonotype was counted only a few times. This chain uses TRBV5-5 with TRBJ1-5; no reliable D call. The germline V and J ends were trimmed by 0 bases and 3 bases, with 10 bases remaining between them. CDR3 length: 15 amino acids. Germline V gene lookup returns CDR1 SGHKS and CDR2 YYEKEE (reference sequence). The CDR3 loop is CASSLDPGYNQPQHF. In nucleotides, the CDR3 is TGTGCCAGCAGCTTGGATCCAGGCTACAATCAGCCCCAGCATTTT.

This clonotype was detected a few times. This sequence joins TRBV20-1 and TRBJ2-3; D unresolved. CDR1 and CDR2 (germline): DFQATT, SNEGSKA (reference sequence). V lost 0 bases, J lost 2 bases, and 9 bases lay in between. CDR3 size: 14 residues. CDR3: CSARDVGSTDTQYF. The CDR3 DNA reads TGCAGTGCTAGAGATGTGGGGTCCACAGATACGCAGTATTTT.

This clonotype showed up many times. CDR3 amino acids: CASSPGRVIGYTF. DNA of the CDR3: TGTGCCAGCAGCCCCGGGCGGGTTATTGGCTACACCTTC. This chain connects TRBV12-3 or TRBV12-4 to TRBJ1-2, with no clear D. The CDR3 spans 13 residues. V lost 6 bases and J 7 bases, leaving 15 bases between the germline ends.